This entry features one T cell receptor beta chain sequence. This entry belongs to a study of blood T cell repertoires in COVID-19. The CDR3 loop spans 17 amino acids. Germline V gene sequence: CDR1 MGHDK, CDR2 SYGVNS. With V trimmed by 3 bases and J by 4 bases, 12 bases remained unmatched. Clones were sequenced by immunoSEQ multiplex PCR, and TCRdb holds only the in-frame ones, with some missing. The sample has about 49,000 clones; approximately 90% are singletons. Input material: peripheral blood. This TCR derives from a man aged 40-55 years with active COVID-19. The V and J genes are TRBV25-1 and TRBJ2-3, with 8 bases identical to TRBD2. CDR3 sequence reads: CASSDPGVAGFPDTQYF. The CDR3 region has the DNA TGTGCCAGCAGTGACCCAGGGGTAGCGGGATTCCCAGATACGCAGTATTTT.